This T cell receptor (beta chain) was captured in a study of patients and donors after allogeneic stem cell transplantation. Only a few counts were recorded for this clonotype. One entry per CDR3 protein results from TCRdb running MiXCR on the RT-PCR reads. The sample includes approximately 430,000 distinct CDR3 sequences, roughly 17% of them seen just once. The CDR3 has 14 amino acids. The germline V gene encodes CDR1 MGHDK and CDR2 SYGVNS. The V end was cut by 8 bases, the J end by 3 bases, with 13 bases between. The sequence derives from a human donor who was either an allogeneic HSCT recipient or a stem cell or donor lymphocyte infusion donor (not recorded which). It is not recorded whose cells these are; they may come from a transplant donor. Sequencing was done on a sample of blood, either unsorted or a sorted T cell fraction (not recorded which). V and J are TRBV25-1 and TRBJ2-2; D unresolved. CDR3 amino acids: CASAITDYTGELFF. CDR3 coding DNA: TGTGCCAGCGCAATCACTGATTACACCGGGGAGCTGTTTTTT.